These 24 T cell receptor beta chains were sequenced from one sample in a study of OX40 agonist ivuxolimab in advanced cancers. TCRdb keeps only in-frame clones here, not all; method: immunoSEQ multiplex PCR. The profile shows more than 100,000 clones, approximately 92% of them singletons. The sample consisted of CD4+ or CD8+ T cells sorted from blood, taken in a trial of the OX40 agonist ivuxolimab. The receptors originated from an adult with an advanced solid tumor such as melanoma, head and neck, liver or kidney cancer.

J is TRBJ2-3 and V is TRBV5-4; D is unclear. The CDR3 extends over 14 amino acids. With 0 bases removed from V and 2 bases from J, the gap between germline ends came to 7 bases. Germline lookup yields CDR1 SGHNT and CDR2 YYREEE (reference sequence). The CDR3 nucleotides read TGTGCCAGCAGCTTGGGCCAGGACACAGATACGCAGTATTTT. It encodes CASSLGQDTDTQYF.

The rearrangement links TRBV18 to TRBJ2-6; 8 nucleotides match TRBD1. The CDR3 spans 14 residues. CDR1 KGHSH and CDR2 LQKENI come from the germline V gene. Unmatched junction bases numbered 0, after V lost 5 bases and J lost 3 bases. Here the CDR3 reads CASSGQGGANVLTF. The CDR3 DNA reads as TGTGCCAGCTCAGGACAGGGTGGGGCCAACGTCCTGACTTTC.

Here the CDR3 DNA reads TGTGCCAGCAGTTACGTACAGGGAGGCAGGGGGGAGCTGTTTTTT. This codes for CASSYVQGGRGELFF. This rearrangement joins TRBV6-6 to TRBJ2-2; D may match TRBD1 or TRBD2 (6 bases each). The CDR3 loop spans 15 amino acids. Trimming cost V 2 bases and J 8 bases, with 15 bases left between them. Per the germline V gene, CDR1 is MNHNY and CDR2 is SVGAGI (reference sequence).

The chain recombines TRBV6-5 with TRBJ1-2, with D uncertain. The V gene lost 0 bases and the J gene lost 8 bases, with 13 bases spanning the gap. The germline CDR1 and CDR2 sequences are MNHEY and SVGAGI. The CDR3 loop spans 14 amino acids. The CDR3 loop reads CASSYSGGIGGYTF. The CDR3 bases are TGTGCCAGCAGTTACTCCGGCGGCATTGGGGGCTACACCTTC.

The chain has TRBV7-2 and TRBJ1-2, with D perhaps matching TRBD1 (6 bases). The CDR3 runs 14 residues. The V end was cut by 5 bases, the J end by 4 bases, with 14 bases between. Germline V gives CDR1 SGHTA, CDR2 FQGNSA. This CDR3 is CASSLDGGPYGYTF. CDR3 sequence (DNA): TGTGCCAGCAGCCTCGACGGGGGGCCCTATGGCTACACCTTC.

This chain uses TRBV9 with TRBJ1-3; D uncertain. Germline V CDR1 and CDR2: SGDLS, YYNGEE. The CDR3 extends over 13 amino acids. V lost 3 bases, J lost 3 bases, and 7 bases lay in between. The CDR3 sequence is CASSADLGNTIYF. The CDR3 DNA sequence: TGTGCCAGCAGCGCGGACCTTGGAAACACCATATATTTT.

Only one count was recorded for this clone. This chain links TRBV5-4 with TRBJ2-5; the D is unclear. Per germline, CDR1 SGHNT and CDR2 YYREEE (reference sequence). The CDR3 loop spans 15 amino acids. Trimming removed 1 base at V and 2 bases at J, with 12 bases between. In DNA, the CDR3 is TGTGCCAGCAGCTTGTACTTTCAGCCACAAGAGACCCAGTACTTC. Its translation is CASSLYFQPQETQYF.

The chain is built from TRBV14 and TRBJ2-1; D remains unclear. Trimming removed 4 bases from V and 4 bases from J, with 14 bases in between. Per the germline V gene, CDR1 is SGHDN and CDR2 is FVKESK. The CDR3 has 15 residues. The CDR3 reads CASSLTGSSYNEQFF. CDR3 coding DNA: TGTGCCAGCAGCCTTACTGGGTCCTCATACAATGAGCAGTTCTTC. Based on the CDR3 plus reference TRBV14 and TRBJ2-1, the full variable domain is EAGVTQFPSHSVIEKGQTVTLRCDPISGHDNLYWYRRVMGKEIKFLLHFVKESKQDESGMPNNRFLAERTGGTYSTLKVQPAELEDSGVYFCASSLTGSSYNEQFFGPGTRLTVL.

V gene TRBV6-6 combines with J gene TRBJ1-5; weak D call: TRBD1 (5 bases). The CDR3 sequence is 13 residues long. The ends were cut back, 7 bases at V and 3 bases at J, with 10 bases in the middle. The germline V gene has CDR1 MNHNY and CDR2 SVGAGI (reference sequence). CDR3 sequence: CASMGTYNQPQHF. The CDR3 region has the DNA TGTGCCAGCATGGGGACCTACAATCAGCCCCAGCATTTT.

This clone was observed a few times. The rearrangement uses TRBV30 and TRBJ2-5; 11 nucleotides align to TRBD2. The CDR3 extends over 12 amino acids. The junction had 4 bases not matched to a gene; V was cut back by 4 bases and J by 9 bases. The germline V gene encodes CDR1 GTSNPN and CDR2 SVGIG (reference sequence). CDR3 bases: TGTGCCTGGAATCCTAGCGGGGGGCCCCAGTACTTC. Translated, it gives CAWNPSGGPQYF. The whole variable domain, remainder taken from reference TRBV30 and TRBJ2-5, is SQTIHQWPATLVQPVGSPLSLECTVEGTSNPNLYWYRQAAGRGLQLLFYSVGIGQISSEVPQNLSASRPQDRQFILSSKKLLLSDSGFYLCAWNPSGGPQYFGPGTRLLVL.

CDR3 in amino acids: CASSQSLDRERGESYEQYF. CDR3 nucleotides: TGCGCCAGCAGTCAATCATTGGACAGGGAACGGGGAGAGTCCTACGAGCAGTACTTC. The J gene is TRBJ2-7, the V gene TRBV23-1; TRBD1 aligns across 8 bases. TRBV23-1 belongs to the ORF category, with a function that is uncertain. The trim removed 0 bases at V and 1 base at J, leaving 14 bases unmatched. The CDR3 has 19 residues.

This chain joins TRBV7-2 and TRBJ2-2; D remains ambiguous. This CDR3 is built from 16 residues. V was clipped by 5 bases and J by 4 bases, with 17 bases between them. CDR1 is SGHTA, CDR2 FQGNSA, per germline. The CDR3 DNA reads TGTGCCAGCAGCCCGAGACTGATGAATCCCACCGGGGAGCTGTTTTTT. Residues: CASSPRLMNPTGELFF.

The chain combines TRBV30 with TRBJ1-1, with no clear D. The V and J ends lost 0 bases and 4 bases respectively, with 6 bases between them. This CDR3 is 12 amino acids long. The germline gives CDR1 GTSNPN, CDR2 SVGIG (reference sequence). The CDR3 protein is CAWSVGGTEAFF. The CDR3 nucleotides are TGTGCCTGGAGTGTAGGCGGCACTGAAGCTTTCTTT. The variable domain in full, with the rest retrieved from reference TRBV30 and TRBJ1-1, is SQTIHQWPATLVQPVGSPLSLECTVEGTSNPNLYWYRQAAGRGLQLLFYSVGIGQISSEVPQNLSASRPQDRQFILSSKKLLLSDSGFYLCAWSVGGTEAFFGQGTRLTVV.

V is TRBV19 and J is TRBJ2-3, with a possible D match to TRBD1 (6 bases). The CDR3 sequence is 13 residues long. V was clipped by 8 bases and J by 1 base, with 10 bases between them. Germline loops: CDR1 LNHDA, CDR2 SQIVND (reference sequence). CDR3 nucleotide sequence: TGTGCCAGTTCCGAGGGGGGCACAGATACGCAGTATTTT. Its translation: CASSEGGTDTQYF.

The chain carries TRBV2 and TRBJ1-5, with D perhaps matching TRBD1 (5 bases). Per the germline V gene, CDR1 is SNHLY and CDR2 is FYNNEI. V was shortened by 5 bases and J by 7 bases, with 9 bases between the two germline ends. The CDR3 contains 12 residues. CDR3 nucleotide sequence: TGTGCCAGCAGTTTGGGGCCCCAGCCCCAGCATTTT. It translates to CASSLGPQPQHF.

This chain joins TRBV5-1 and TRBJ2-5, with TRBD2 identical over 7 bases. V shed 0 bases, J shed 5 bases, and the junction held 7 bases outside the gene matches. The CDR3 sequence is 15 residues long. Germline V CDR1 and CDR2: SGHRS, YFSETQ. The CDR3 is CASSLGGLETETQYF. The CDR3 coding sequence is TGCGCCAGCAGCTTGGGAGGACTAGAAACGGAGACCCAGTACTTC.

This clone occurred once. The J gene is TRBJ2-5, the V gene TRBV25-1, with no clear D. Germline loops: CDR1 MGHDK, CDR2 SYGVNS. The CDR3 loop spans 13 amino acids. V lost 3 bases to trimming and J lost 2 bases, with 7 bases between them. In DNA form, the CDR3 reads TGTGCCAGCAGTGAGGCAGGTCAAGAGACCCAGTACTTC. It codes for CASSEAGQETQYF.

The V and J genes are TRBV19 and TRBJ2-5; TRBD2 agrees at 10 bases. CDR1 is LNHDA and CDR2 is SQIVND in the germline V gene (reference sequence). CDR3 length equals 15 residues. The trim removed 7 bases at V and 5 bases at J, leaving 10 bases unmatched. CDR3 region: CASTIRAGGHETQYF. CDR3 bases: TGTGCCAGTACCATAAGAGCGGGGGGGCATGAGACCCAGTACTTC.

The chain's CDR3 is CASSPGTIGQPQHF. The CDR3 DNA follows: TGTGCCAGCTCACCGGGGACAATCGGCCAGCCCCAGCATTTT. The V and J genes are TRBV18 and TRBJ1-5; D is perhaps TRBD1 (6 bases). Germline assignment: CDR1 KGHSH and CDR2 LQKENI. V lost 3 bases and J lost 7, with 13 bases in between. The CDR3 consists of 14 residues.

V is TRBV7-9 and J is TRBJ2-7, with 8 nucleotides matching TRBD1. Germline CDR1 reads SEHNR; CDR2 reads FQNEAQ (reference sequence). Trimming took 0 bases from V and 6 from J; bases not matched to a gene: 7. The CDR3 consists of 15 residues. The CDR3 loop is CASSLAVTGVSEQYF. The DNA for the CDR3 is TGTGCCAGCAGCTTAGCGGTGACAGGGGTCTCCGAGCAGTACTTC.

This chain connects TRBV29-1 to TRBJ2-1, with D uncertain. The V end was cut by 0 bases, the J end by 0 bases, with 12 bases between. Germline V gives CDR1 SQVTM, CDR2 ANQGSEA. This CDR3 contains 16 residues. The CDR3 nucleotides are TGCAGCGTTGAAGACGCTATTCGATTCTCCTACAATGAGCAGTTCTTC. Its translation: CSVEDAIRFSYNEQFF.

The chain carries TRBV30 and TRBJ1-5; D is perhaps TRBD1 (5 bases). CDR1 is GTSNPN and CDR2 is SVGIG in the germline V gene (reference sequence). The CDR3 is made up of 13 amino acids. V lost 3 bases to trimming and J lost 4 bases, with 10 bases between them. The CDR3: CAWSRGRNQPQHF. For the CDR3, the DNA is TGTGCCTGGAGCCGGGGACGAAATCAGCCCCAGCATTTT. The entire variable domain, with the rest obtained from reference TRBV30 and TRBJ1-5, is as follows: SQTIHQWPATLVQPVGSPLSLECTVEGTSNPNLYWYRQAAGRGLQLLFYSVGIGQISSEVPQNLSASRPQDRQFILSSKKLLLSDSGFYLCAWSRGRNQPQHFGDGTRLSIL.

V and J are TRBV9 and TRBJ2-2; D possibly corresponds to TRBD2 (6 bases). The ends were cut back, 4 bases at V and 5 bases at J, with 15 bases in the middle. Germline values: CDR1 SGDLS, CDR2 YYNGEE. There are 15 residues in the CDR3. In DNA, the CDR3 is TGTGCCAGCAGCCCGAGGGGAGGCGGGACCGGGGAGCTGTTTTTT. Translated, it gives CASSPRGGGTGELFF.

This chain uses TRBV2 with TRBJ1-5; no definite D call. This CDR3 has 13 residues. V gave up 5 bases and J gave up 5 bases, with 10 bases separating them. Germline-derived CDR1 and CDR2 are SNHLY and FYNNEI. The CDR3 is CASSRDVYQPQHF. Here the CDR3 DNA reads TGTGCCAGCAGTAGGGATGTATATCAGCCCCAGCATTTT.